The rows below give T cell receptor beta chains drawn from one sample of a study. From the 5' RACE reads, TCRdb called clonotypes with MiXCR, one entry per CDR3 protein. This sample has 55,000 or so distinct CDR3 sequences; less than 25% occur once, and the top ten carry roughly 3.2%. The sample was tumor-infiltrating Tregs sorted from the breast tumor. These receptors all stem from a female donor with breast cancer. CDR3s include the opening cysteine and the closing phenylalanine or tryptophan. The D gene is left open where the match is weak. Some rows have no size entry. The others give once, few or many, or a class for an expanded clone.

d_call,j_call,v_call,cdr3_length,clone_size,cdr3_aa,cdr3_nt
-,TRBJ2-7,TRBV7-9,14,-,CASTSLLNSYEQYF,TGTGCCAGCACCTCCCTACTAAACTCCTACGAGCAGTACTTC
TRBD1,TRBJ1-4,TRBV5-1,15,-,CASSFQGASGEKLFF,TGCGCCAGCAGCTTCCAGGGGGCATCGGGTGAAAAACTGTTTTTT
TRBD2,TRBJ2-7,TRBV5-1,12,many,CASSYPGTREYF,TGCGCCAGCAGCTACCCCGGGACTAGAGAGTACTTC
TRBD1,TRBJ1-5,TRBV7-9,14,many,CASSRTGQGQPQHF,TGTGCCAGCAGCCGTACGGGACAGGGGCAGCCCCAGCATTTT
TRBD1,TRBJ2-5,TRBV29-1,13,many,CSVRDSTQETQYF,TGCAGCGTTCGGGACAGTACACAAGAGACCCAGTACTTC
TRBD2,TRBJ2-2,TRBV12-3/TRBV12-4,15,few,CASSLISGSTGELFF,TGTGCCAGCAGTTTGATCAGCGGGAGCACCGGGGAGCTGTTTTTT
-,TRBJ2-1,TRBV6-2/TRBV6-3,13,-,CASSGVLFNEQFF,TGTGCCAGCTCAGGAGTTCTGTTCAATGAGCAGTTCTTC
-,TRBJ2-2,TRBV6-6,15,few,CASSKLSAGPGELFF,TGTGCCAGCAGCAAATTATCGGCAGGGCCCGGGGAGCTGTTTTTT
-,TRBJ2-3,TRBV7-3,14,-,CASSFRLRTDTQYF,TGTGCCAGCAGCTTTAGGCTACGCACAGATACGCAGTATTTT
TRBD1,TRBJ1-2,TRBV20-1,13,many,CSARQGAGYGYTF,TGCAGTGCTAGACAGGGGGCTGGCTATGGCTACACCTTC
-,TRBJ1-4,TRBV25-1,17,-,CASSGPPWTAVNEKLFF,TGTGCCAGCAGTGGCCCCCCCTGGACAGCAGTTAATGAAAAACTGTTTTTT
-,TRBJ2-5,TRBV5-6,14,few,CASSITQGGETQYF,TGTGCCAGCAGCATAACTCAGGGAGGAGAGACCCAGTACTTC
TRBD1,TRBJ1-5,TRBV20-1,14,few,CSARWTGTNQPQHF,TGCAGTGCTAGATGGACAGGGACTAATCAGCCCCAGCATTTT
TRBD2,TRBJ2-1,TRBV28,16,few,CASSQAGGGSYNEQFF,TGTGCCAGCAGTCAGGCGGGAGGGGGCTCCTACAATGAGCAGTTCTTC
-,TRBJ1-5,TRBV4-2,13,-,CTSSQEVETLQHF,TGTACCAGCAGCCAAGAAGTTGAGACACTCCAGCATTTT
-,TRBJ2-5,TRBV28,14,once,CAGQPQGVTETQCF,TGTGCCGGCCAACCCCAGGGAGTTACGGAGACCCAGTGCTTC
TRBD2,TRBJ2-1,TRBV7-6,18,few,CASSLAEISLAGGNEQFF,TGTGCCAGCAGCCTCGCCGAAATAAGCCTAGCGGGAGGAAATGAGCAGTTCTTC
-,TRBJ2-3,TRBV5-6,15,many,CASSLEGRRTDTQYF,TGTGCCAGCAGCTTGGAGGGCCGACGCACAGATACGCAGTATTTT
TRBD1,TRBJ1-6,TRBV5-1,14,many,CASSFDRGQSPLHF,TGCGCCAGCAGCTTCGACAGGGGGCAATCACCCCTCCACTTT
-,TRBJ2-7,TRBV2,14,few,CASSEALQVDEQYF,TGTGCCAGCAGTGAAGCGCTTCAAGTAGACGAGCAGTACTTC
TRBD1,TRBJ2-7,TRBV25-1,17,-,CASSDPGRGQGAYEQYF,TGTGCCAGCAGTGATCCCGGGCGGGGACAGGGGGCCTACGAGCAGTACTTC
-,TRBJ2-5,TRBV6-1,14,-,CASSEGGSQETQYF,TGTGCCAGCAGTGAAGGGGGCAGCCAAGAGACCCAGTACTTC
-,TRBJ1-1,TRBV10-3,15,-,CAISDPGRMNTEAFF,TGTGCCATCAGTGACCCGGGGAGAATGAACACTGAAGCTTTCTTT
-,TRBJ1-1,TRBV7-9,15,-,CASSLGLVGNTEAFF,TGTGCCAGCAGCTTGGGTCTTGTGGGGAACACTGAAGCTTTCTTT
-,TRBJ2-5,TRBV7-7,16,few,CASSLGTASSRETQYF,TGTGCTAGCAGCTTAGGGACGGCCTCTTCTAGAGAGACCCAGTACTTC
-,TRBJ2-1,TRBV20-1,11,-,CSTTRRDEQFF,TGCAGTACTACCCGACGCGATGAGCAGTTCTTC
TRBD1,TRBJ2-3,TRBV7-2,15,-,CASSLGDSGTDTQYF,TGTGCCAGCAGCCTCGGGGACAGCGGCACAGATACGCAGTATTTT
-,TRBJ2-3,TRBV10-3,12,-,CAISQGADTQYF,TGTGCCATCTCACAGGGCGCAGATACGCAGTATTTT
-,TRBJ2-2,TRBV9,13,-,CASSAGTQGELFF,TGTGCCAGCAGCGCTGGGACACAAGGGGAGCTGTTTTTT
TRBD2,TRBJ2-1,TRBV7-2,18,few,CASSARTSGSMTYNEQFF,TGTGCCAGCAGCGCCCGGACTAGCGGGAGTATGACCTACAATGAGCAGTTCTTC
-,TRBJ1-1,TRBV3-1,14,few,CASSPGGAGAEAFF,TGTGCCAGCAGCCCCGGGGGGGCGGGGGCTGAAGCTTTCTTT
TRBD2,TRBJ2-3,TRBV7-2,20,-,CASSLAVGLAGYVNTDTQYF,TGTGCCAGCAGCTTAGCTGTGGGACTAGCGGGATATGTGAACACAGATACGCAGTATTTT
-,TRBJ1-1,TRBV18,14,few,CASSARQDNTEAFF,TGTGCCAGCTCAGCTAGACAGGACAACACTGAAGCTTTCTTT
TRBD2,TRBJ2-3,TRBV6-5,16,-,CASSDPGGLNTDTQYF,TGTGCCAGCAGTGACCCGGGGGGGTTGAACACAGATACGCAGTATTTT
TRBD2,TRBJ2-1,TRBV12-3/TRBV12-4,14,-,CASRGTSGNNEQFF,TGTGCCAGCAGGGGGACTAGCGGTAACAATGAGCAGTTCTTC
TRBD1,TRBJ1-5,TRBV6-5,17,many,CASRSGQGRYSNQPQHF,TGTGCCAGCAGATCCGGACAGGGCCGTTATAGCAATCAGCCCCAGCATTTT
-,TRBJ1-5,TRBV3-1,13,-,CASSPKWDQPQHF,TGTGCCAGCAGCCCAAAATGGGATCAGCCCCAGCATTTT
TRBD2,TRBJ2-1,TRBV6-5,18,many,CASSPEPSAGDWVWEQFF,TGTGCCAGCAGTCCCGAACCCTCAGCGGGAGACTGGGTGTGGGAGCAGTTCTTC
TRBD2,TRBJ2-3,TRBV7-8,15,-,CAGSVRGRRADTQYF,TGTGCCGGCAGCGTGCGCGGGAGGCGGGCAGATACGCAGTATTTT
TRBD1,TRBJ2-7,TRBV5-1,12,many,CASGRQGDEQYF,TGCGCCAGCGGTCGACAGGGGGACGAGCAGTACTTC
-,TRBJ1-4,TRBV30,12,-,CAWSTAVGKLFF,TGTGCCTGGTCGACCGCCGTCGGAAAACTGTTTTTT
-,TRBJ2-3,TRBV5-1,15,-,CASSFLGERGDTQYF,TGCGCCAGCAGCTTCCTGGGCGAAAGGGGAGATACGCAGTATTTT